Following are 10 T cell receptor beta chains from one sample sequenced in a study of tumor-infiltrating lymphocytes in primary liver carcinoma. From approximately 490 ng total RNA, TCR beta cDNA was generated with a primer in the constant region. ARM-PCR was slightly modified, and three nested multiplex PCR rounds with it gave rise to the TCR beta libraries. A C-beta reverse primer and TRBV1-TRBV30 forward primers served in each of the first two PCR rounds, at approximately 10 cycles apiece. TCRdb re-called the multiplex PCR reads through MiXCR, storing one row per CDR3 protein. Seen here are about 300,000 distinct CDR3 sequences, about 60% observed once, and the top ten hold around 9.5%. Germline DNA was extracted alongside blood RNA, which was obtained from unsorted whole blood. The sample comprised peripheral blood. All receptors come from a man aged 35-49 years with primary liver carcinoma and hepatitis B virus infection.

Of note for this clonotype: Germline is not matched at one junction end, which may reflect a read error. The chain combines TRBV5-1 with TRBJ2-7; D might be TRBD1 (6 bases). Looked up from germline, CDR1 is SGHRS and CDR2 is YFSETQ. The CDR3 is 13 residues long. The CDR3 DNA follows: TGCGCCACCAGCCAGGGGCCAGCCTACGAGCAGTACTTC. It translates to CATSQGPAYEQYF.

This clonotype appeared many times. The rearrangement joins TRBV5-1 to TRBJ1-5; unclear D gene. The CDR3 contains 15 residues. Trimming cost V 0 bases and J 7 bases, with 14 bases left between them. Germline values: CDR1 SGHRS, CDR2 YFSETQ. Written as DNA, the CDR3 is TGCGCCAGCAGCTTGGTTCCGGGCGGGAACCAGCCCCAGCATTTT. Protein sequence: CASSLVPGGNQPQHF.

The chain couples TRBV6-2 or TRBV6-3 to TRBJ2-1; either TRBD1 or TRBD2 may fit D (5 bases each). Germline assignment: CDR1 MNHEY and CDR2 SVGEGT. The CDR3 totals 15 residues. Trimming shortened V by 5 bases and J by 5 bases, and 16 bases separated the two germline ends. The CDR3 loop reads CASSERGRQNNEQFF. The CDR3 DNA sequence: TGTGCCAGCAGTGAGAGGGGACGGCAAAACAATGAGCAGTTCTTC.

This clonotype was seen at least ten times. This rearrangement joins TRBV4-1 to TRBJ1-6; no reliable D call. This CDR3 spans 16 amino acids. Trimming stripped 0 bases from V and 3 bases from J, with 9 bases between. The germline V gene has CDR1 MGHRA and CDR2 YSYEKL. The CDR3 DNA is TGCGCCAGCAGCCAAGATAAGGGCAGCTATAATTCACCCCTCCACTTT. Residues: CASSQDKGSYNSPLHF.

A remark on this clonotype: A much larger clone lies a single base off, so this may be a read error. The rearrangement uses TRBV29-1 and TRBJ1-3; D unclear. This CDR3 is built from 14 residues. Germline-derived CDR1 and CDR2 are SQVTM and ANQGSEA. The CDR3 DNA sequence: TGCGGCGGGCCCAGGAGCCTCTCTGGAAACACCATATATTTT. It encodes CGGPRSLSGNTIYF.

For this clonotype: A much larger clone lies one base from this, so it may be a read error. DNA of the CDR3: TGTGCCGGCAGTTACGATCGTCAGGGGGATGATACGCAGTATTTT. This encodes CAGSYDRQGDDTQYF. The rearrangement uses TRBV6-5 and TRBJ2-3; 7 bases match TRBD1. Germline V gene data show CDR1 as MNHEY and CDR2 as SVGAGI. This CDR3 region has 15 residues.

In regard to this clonotype: Because it lacks the conserved phenylalanine or tryptophan at the end, this CDR3 is likely a read error. J is TRBJ2-1 and V is TRBV14, with a weak D call TRBD2 (5 bases). The CDR3 is 13 residues long. CDR1 SGHDN and CDR2 FVKESK come from the germline V gene. The V end was cut by 4 bases, the J end by 10 bases, with 14 bases between. This CDR3 is CASSPREVGEQFL. DNA of the CDR3: TGTGCCAGCAGCCCCCGGGAAGTCGGGGAGCAGTTCCTC.

Worth noting for this clonotype: The junction shows a germline mismatch at one end, possibly a read error. The chain recombines TRBV11-2 with TRBJ1-1, with no clear D. This CDR3 has 14 residues. Germline V gene sequence: CDR1 SGHAT, CDR2 FQNNGV. The chain's CDR3 is CTSSLDRSVSEAVF. The CDR3 DNA reads TGTACCAGCAGCTTAGATCGGAGCGTCAGTGAAGCTGTCTTT.

This clonotype appeared a few times. CDR3 amino acids: CASSWGGGSYEQYF. The DNA of the CDR3 is TGTGCCAGCAGTTGGGGCGGGGGGAGCTACGAGCAGTACTTC. This chain links TRBV11-2 with TRBJ2-7, with TRBD2 matching 8 bases. This CDR3 comprises 14 residues. Germline CDR1 and CDR2: SGHAT and FQNNGV. J gave up 3 bases and V 6 bases, and 7 bases lay outside the gene matches.

On this clonotype: With a much larger clone just one base away, this may be a read error. The chain is built from TRBV4-1 and TRBJ1-2; 9 positions agree with TRBD1. The germline V gene has CDR1 MGHRA and CDR2 YSYEKL. This CDR3 is built from 15 residues. This CDR3 is CASSLRQGGNYGCTF. Written as DNA, the CDR3 is TGCGCCAGCAGCTTACGACAGGGGGGAAACTATGGCTGCACCTTC.